This section outlines one TCR beta chain sequence together with its context. The data originate from a study of cytomegalovirus exposure and HLA in healthy donors. Researchers ran the PCR with 60 Vbeta and 13 Jbeta primers. TCRdb keeps only in-frame clones here, not all; method: immunoSEQ multiplex PCR. Of around 130,000 clones listed, roughly four fifths are singletons. The CDR3 spans 14 residues. With 3 bases clipped from V and 0 bases from J, the junction kept 2 bases outside the gene matches. Germline V gene lookup returns CDR1 SQVTM and CDR2 ANQGSEA. V and J are TRBV29-1 and TRBJ2-3, with TRBD2 identical over 8 bases. Sequenced material: PBMCs. This TCR was sampled from a girl aged 2-10 years in good health and CMV-seronegative. The CDR3 region is CSVDPSGSTDTQYF. The CDR3 DNA reads as TGCAGCGTTGATCCTAGCGGGAGCACAGATACGCAGTATTTT.